This paragraph covers one TCR beta chain sequence. Its antigen is as yet unknown. This entry comes from a study of Tregs in tolerant kidney transplant recipients. TCRdb's copy holds only in-frame clones and misses some; the assay was immunoSEQ multiplex PCR. The repertoire consists of 55,000 to 75,000 clones, with more than 75% occurring once and the leading ten covering 3.8%. Whole-study results and caveats: Antigen-driven expansion was suggested because donor-specific Tregs expanded more than all Tregs in tolerant patients. Changing PCR primers prevented nucleotide comparison between some patients' samples.

Recipients received nonmyeloablative bone marrow transplants from related graft donors, with transient mixed chimerism. Germline V gene sequence: CDR1 SNHLY, CDR2 FYNNEI. Trimming at V came to 4 bases and at J to 8 bases, leaving 7 bases not matched to a gene. The CDR3 has 15 amino acids. This TCR came from a human patient who received a combined kidney and bone marrow transplant. T cells may partly derive from the graft donor. The chain employs TRBV2 and TRBJ2-1; 11 nucleotides line up with TRBD1. This sample comprised CD4+ T cells from blood (PBMCs), obtained 6 months after the transplant. The CDR3 loop reads CASSGGTGGFYEQFF. DNA of the CDR3: TGTGCCAGCAGTGGAGGGACAGGGGGATTCTATGAGCAGTTCTTC.